Below are 24 T cell receptor beta chains sequenced from a single sample in a study of T cells after yellow fever vaccination. In TCRdb, the 5' RACE reads were re-called with MiXCR into one record per CDR3 protein. The table records roughly 500,000 distinct CDR3 sequences, 19% of them present only once. This specimen was PBMCs, taken 15 days after the yellow fever booster vaccination. The receptors were gathered from a man aged 25 to 40 who received the YFV17D yellow fever vaccine.

This clonotype was detected only once. The CDR3 nucleotides are TGCAGTGCCATCAGGACAGGGATCAATGAGCAGTTCTTC. Translating gives CSAIRTGINEQFF. This chain connects TRBV20-1 to TRBJ2-1; 8 nucleotides line up with TRBD1. From germline, CDR1 is DFQATT and CDR2 SNEGSKA (reference sequence). V lost 6 bases to trimming and J lost 6 bases; unmatched junction nucleotides: 7. This CDR3 spans 13 amino acids.

This clonotype was recorded a few times. Being one base from a much bigger clone, this may be a read error. V gene TRBV7-2 combines with J gene TRBJ2-7; D remains unclear. V lost 2 bases to trimming and J lost 2 bases, with 1 base between them. The V gene's germline CDR1 is SGHTA and CDR2 FQGNSA. This CDR3 contains 11 residues. CDR3 in DNA: TGTGCCAGCAGCTTACCCTACGAGCAGTACTTC. It specifies CASSLPYEQYF.

V is TRBV15 and J is TRBJ1-3; D gene ambiguous. Per the germline V gene, CDR1 is LNHNV and CDR2 is YYDKDF (reference sequence). The V end lost 7 bases, the J end lost 3 bases, and 10 bases lay between the germline ends. The CDR3 sequence is 13 residues long. DNA of the CDR3: TGTGCCACCACGGTTGGTGGTGGAAACACCATATATTTT. Its protein product is CATTVGGGNTIYF.

This clonotype was recorded a few times. The rearrangement uses TRBV7-9 and TRBJ2-6; the match to TRBD1 covers 8 bases. The CDR3 contains 17 residues. CDR1 and CDR2 from the germline V gene are SEHNR and FQNEAQ (reference sequence). CDR3 in amino acids: CAPGQGTFRSGANVLTF. The CDR3 DNA follows: TGTGCACCCGGACAGGGCACCTTTCGCTCTGGGGCCAACGTCCTGACTTTC.

There are a few counts of this clonotype. The chain couples TRBV24-1 to TRBJ2-3, with 9 positions matching TRBD1. Germline V gene data show CDR1 as KGHDR and CDR2 as SFDVKD. The ends lost 2 bases at V and 4 bases at J; junction bases unmatched: 6. The length of the CDR3 is 16 residues. The chain's CDR3 is CATSDSGQGWSDTQYF. CDR3 bases: TGTGCCACCAGTGATTCAGGACAGGGGTGGTCAGATACGCAGTATTTT.

V gene TRBV28 combines with J gene TRBJ2-7; D gene unclear. V gave up 3 bases and J gave up 1 base, with 13 bases separating them. Looked up from germline, CDR1 is MDHEN and CDR2 is SYDVKM. The CDR3 has 15 residues. CDR3 region: CASSFGRYGSYEQYF. CDR3 in DNA: TGTGCCAGCAGTTTCGGTAGGTACGGTTCCTACGAGCAGTACTTC.

This chain connects TRBV5-1 to TRBJ1-3; D remains unclear. Germline-derived CDR1 and CDR2 are SGHRS and YFSETQ. The ends were cut back, 5 bases at V and 2 bases at J, with 8 bases in the middle. The CDR3 covers 13 residues. CDR3 residues: CASSAGTGNTIYF. CDR3 sequence (DNA): TGCGCCAGCAGTGCAGGTACTGGAAACACCATATATTTT.

This clonotype has more than one count but fewer than ten. This sequence joins TRBV5-1 and TRBJ2-2; 9 bases map to TRBD1. Per the germline V gene, CDR1 is SGHRS and CDR2 is YFSETQ. The CDR3 is 15 residues long. With 0 bases clipped from V and 6 bases from J, the junction kept 3 bases outside the gene matches. CDR3 sequence (DNA): TGCGCCAGCAGCTTGGTGGACAGGGGTCCCGGGGAGCTGTTTTTT. It codes for CASSLVDRGPGELFF.

The table lists this clonotype with many counts. The V and J genes are TRBV12-3 or TRBV12-4 and TRBJ2-2; D ambiguous. This CDR3 region has 13 residues. The V and J ends lost 5 bases and 4 bases respectively, with 8 bases between them. CDR3 DNA sequence: TGTGCCAGCAGTACCTCCCGCACCGGGGAGCTGTTTTTT. It is translated as CASSTSRTGELFF.

A few counts support this clonotype. The V call is TRBV6-5, the J call TRBJ2-3, with no clear D. Germline CDR1 and CDR2: MNHEY and SVGAGI. V lost 7 bases, J lost 6 bases, and 8 bases lay in between. This CDR3 is built from 11 residues. The CDR3 DNA reads TGTGCCAGCATGAGGTGGGATACGCAGTATTTT. It specifies CASMRWDTQYF.

This clonotype was found a few times. The rearrangement joins TRBV5-1 to TRBJ2-2; tentative D call: TRBD2 (5 bases). The germline gives CDR1 SGHRS, CDR2 YFSETQ. V lost 4 bases and J 2 bases, leaving 12 bases between the germline ends. The CDR3 is 15 amino acids. As DNA, the CDR3 is TGCGCCAGCAGCAAGGACTCGATTAACACCGGGGAGCTGTTTTTT. Translated, it gives CASSKDSINTGELFF.

The chain couples TRBV11-1 to TRBJ2-5, with 10 bases fitting TRBD2. The CDR3 is 19 residues long. The germline V gene has CDR1 SGHAT and CDR2 FQDESV (reference sequence). The J segment lost 1 base and the V segment lost 5 bases, leaving 16 bases of the junction unmatched. CDR3 coding DNA: TGTGCCAGCAGCCCCCAAGGAGGACTAGCGGTCCTTTTCCAAGAGACCCAGTACTTC. Its translation: CASSPQGGLAVLFQETQYF.

The V and J genes are TRBV20-1 and TRBJ2-3, with 10 nucleotides matching TRBD2. CDR1 and CDR2 (germline): DFQATT, SNEGSKA (reference sequence). J was trimmed by 2 bases and V by 1 base; bases with no gene match: 3. The CDR3 extends over 15 amino acids. The CDR3 region is CSARVAGGSTDTQYF. The CDR3 bases are TGCAGTGCTAGAGTAGCGGGAGGTTCCACAGATACGCAGTATTTT.

The chain employs TRBV29-1 and TRBJ2-7; D is unresolved. V was shortened by 0 bases and J by 0 bases, with 12 bases between the two germline ends. The CDR3 has 15 amino acids. Germline assignment: CDR1 SQVTM and CDR2 ANQGSEA. This CDR3 is CSVEDIEGTSYEQYF. DNA for the CDR3: TGCAGCGTTGAAGATATAGAAGGTACCTCCTACGAGCAGTACTTC.

The chain employs TRBV7-2 and TRBJ2-1; no definite D call. Germline values: CDR1 SGHTA, CDR2 FQGNSA. This CDR3 region has 12 residues. V was trimmed by 1 base and J by 12 bases, leaving 10 bases between them. Here the CDR3 reads CASSLVGYPQFF. CDR3 nucleotides: TGTGCCAGCAGCTTAGTTGGCTACCCGCAGTTCTTC.

This clonotype was seen a few times. The chain employs TRBV3-1 and TRBJ2-1, with no clear D. V was shortened by 2 bases and J by 1 base, with 15 bases between the two germline ends. Germline loops: CDR1 LGHDT, CDR2 YNNKEL (reference sequence). The CDR3 loop spans 17 amino acids. For the CDR3, the DNA is TGTGCCAGCAGCCAACGGACCATGCTAGAGTCCTACAATGAGCAGTTCTTC. It specifies CASSQRTMLESYNEQFF.

The rearrangement joins TRBV12-3 or TRBV12-4 to TRBJ2-1; D perhaps matches TRBD1 (6 bases). V gave up 2 bases and J gave up 10 bases, with 12 bases separating them. The CDR3 runs to 13 residues. For the CDR3, the DNA is TGTGCCAGCAGTTTATGGGACCAGGGGGAGCAGTTCTTC. The encoded protein is CASSLWDQGEQFF.

This clonotype was recorded a few times. The J gene is TRBJ1-2, the V gene TRBV20-1; 7 bases are a match to TRBD1. There are 15 residues in the CDR3. CDR1 DFQATT and CDR2 SNEGSKA come from the germline V gene (reference sequence). The J segment lost 2 bases and the V segment lost 4 bases, leaving 10 bases of the junction unmatched. In DNA form, the CDR3 reads TGCAGTGCTAAAAAACTTTGGGACAGCAACTATGGCTACACCTTC. Protein sequence: CSAKKLWDSNYGYTF.

The J gene is TRBJ2-7, the V gene TRBV7-6; 8 bases agree with TRBD1. This CDR3 spans 14 amino acids. CDR1 SGHVS and CDR2 FNYEAQ come from the germline V gene. The trim removed 6 bases at V and 4 bases at J, leaving 8 bases unmatched. The CDR3: CASSPQGAYYEQYF. The CDR3 region has the DNA TGTGCCAGCAGTCCGCAGGGGGCTTATTACGAGCAGTACTTC.

The table lists this clonotype with a few counts. The chain joins TRBV4-3 to TRBJ2-1; TRBD2 agrees at 13 bases. The trim removed 1 base at V and 8 bases at J, leaving 2 bases unmatched. The germline CDR1 and CDR2 sequences are LGHNA and YSLEER. The CDR3 is 15 residues long. The CDR3 region is CASSQGTSGSYEQFF. The CDR3 nucleotides read TGCGCCAGCAGCCAAGGGACTAGCGGGAGCTATGAGCAGTTCTTC.

This clonotype has a handful of counts. J is TRBJ2-3 and V is TRBV7-2; no reliable D call. The CDR3 has 16 amino acids. Trimming left V 2 bases short and J 3 bases short, with 15 bases between. Germline V gene lookup returns CDR1 SGHTA and CDR2 FQGNSA. The CDR3 region is CASSLMWLPATDTQYF. CDR3 bases: TGTGCCAGCAGCTTAATGTGGCTTCCCGCTACAGATACGCAGTATTTT.

In nucleotides, the CDR3 is TGTGCCAGCAGCGCAATTATAGGCAGCCCCTACGAGCAGTACTTC. Translation: CASSAIIGSPYEQYF. This chain connects TRBV11-1 to TRBJ2-7; D ambiguous. Between the trimmed V and J ends, which lost 5 bases and 2 bases, there was a span of 16 bases. Per the germline V gene, CDR1 is SGHAT and CDR2 is FQDESV (reference sequence). The CDR3 has 15 residues.

This clonotype was observed at least ten times. V gene TRBV25-1 combines with J gene TRBJ2-7, with D unresolved. Germline values: CDR1 MGHDK, CDR2 SYGVNS. The length of the CDR3 is 13 residues. Trimming took off 6 bases at V and 2 bases at J, with 11 bases between the two ends. DNA for the CDR3: TGTGCCAGCAGGGTTTCCGAAACCTACGAGCAGTACTTC. Protein: CASRVSETYEQYF.

This clonotype was picked up a small number of times. The V and J genes are TRBV20-1 and TRBJ2-6; D is ambiguous. V lost 0 bases and J lost 0, with 6 bases in between. Per the germline V gene, CDR1 is DFQATT and CDR2 is SNEGSKA (reference sequence). This CDR3 is built from 15 residues. The CDR3 DNA follows: TGCAGTGCTAGAGATGGAAGCTCTGGGGCCAACGTCCTGACTTTC. This translates into CSARDGSSGANVLTF.